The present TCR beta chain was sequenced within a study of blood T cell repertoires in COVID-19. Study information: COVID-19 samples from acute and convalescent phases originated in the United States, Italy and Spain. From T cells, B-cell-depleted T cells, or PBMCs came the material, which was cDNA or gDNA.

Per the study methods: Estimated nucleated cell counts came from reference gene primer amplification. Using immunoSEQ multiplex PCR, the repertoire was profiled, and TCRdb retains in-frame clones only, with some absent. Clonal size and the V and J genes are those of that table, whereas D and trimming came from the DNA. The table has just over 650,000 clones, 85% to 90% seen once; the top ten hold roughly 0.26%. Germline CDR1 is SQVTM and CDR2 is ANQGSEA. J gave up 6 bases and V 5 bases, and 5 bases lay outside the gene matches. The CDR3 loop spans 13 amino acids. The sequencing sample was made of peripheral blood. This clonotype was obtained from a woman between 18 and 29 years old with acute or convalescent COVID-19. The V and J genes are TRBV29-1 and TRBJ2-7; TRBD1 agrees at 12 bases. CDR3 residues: CSVPGTGGAEQYF. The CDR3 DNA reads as TGCAGCGTTCCCGGGACAGGGGGCGCCGAGCAGTACTTC.